This record concerns one TCR beta chain sequence. What it recognizes is unknown. CDR3 size: 12 residues. CDR1 and CDR2 (germline): DFQATT, SNEGSKA (reference sequence). V dropped 4 bases and J dropped 5 bases, with 9 bases sitting between them. Regarding time point: newly diagnosed GD, antithyroid drugs for less than 3 months. PBMCs were the source of the RNA used for TCR sequencing. These data come from a study of regulatory T cells in long-lasting Graves disease. Study-level results: Compared with new cases, persistent Graves' patients showed reduced TCR diversity. The study found persistent patients shared more public clonotypes (approximately 2,700) than new patients (over 850).

Investigators prepared the TCR beta libraries by applying iRepertoire HTBI primers and Arm-PCR of CDR3 regions. TCRdb reprocessed the multiplex PCR reads via MiXCR and lists one record per CDR3 protein. The repertoire consists of about 540,000 distinct CDR3 sequences, with approximately 13% occurring once and the leading ten covering roughly 10%. In addition, the sample was reused for a study of T cells in Graves' hyperthyroidism and ophthalmopathy.

V gene TRBV20-1 combines with J gene TRBJ1-5; D is unclear. This TCR derives from a young man with Graves disease. The sample in question was peripheral blood mononuclear cells (PBMCs), obtained at new diagnosis, from a patient treated with antithyroid drugs. The CDR3 nucleotides are TGCAGTGCTAAGGACTGGGATCAGCCCCAGCATTTT. Translation gives CSAKDWDQPQHF.